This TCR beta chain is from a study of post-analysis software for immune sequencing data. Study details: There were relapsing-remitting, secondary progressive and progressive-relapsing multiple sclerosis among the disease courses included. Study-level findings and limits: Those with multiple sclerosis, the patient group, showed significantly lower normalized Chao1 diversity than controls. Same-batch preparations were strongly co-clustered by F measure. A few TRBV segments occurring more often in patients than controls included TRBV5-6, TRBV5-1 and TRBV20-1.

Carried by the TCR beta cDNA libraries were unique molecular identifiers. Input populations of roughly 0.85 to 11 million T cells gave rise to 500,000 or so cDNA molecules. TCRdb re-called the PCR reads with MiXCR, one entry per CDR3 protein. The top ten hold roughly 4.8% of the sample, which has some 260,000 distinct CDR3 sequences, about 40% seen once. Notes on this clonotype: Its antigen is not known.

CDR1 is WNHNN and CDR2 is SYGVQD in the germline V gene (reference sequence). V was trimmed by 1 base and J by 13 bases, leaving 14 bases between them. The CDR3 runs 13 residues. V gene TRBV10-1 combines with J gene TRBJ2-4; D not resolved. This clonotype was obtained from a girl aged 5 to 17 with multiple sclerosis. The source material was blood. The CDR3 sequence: CASSELTFGEQYF. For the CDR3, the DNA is TGCGCCAGCAGTGAGTTAACATTTGGTGAGCAGTACTTC.